The rows below give T cell receptor beta chains drawn from one sample of a study of shared clonotypes between healthy human individuals. Method: immunoSEQ multiplex PCR; TCRdb's copy keeps in-frame clones and lacks some. The table has some 2,100,000 clones, more than 90% seen once. The material sequenced was naive CD4+ T cells sorted from blood. The receptors were sampled from a man aged 18-30 years in good health. Each CDR3 is given with its conserved first and last residue. A D gene is named only where the DNA matches it firmly. A clone size is listed for some rows: how often the clone was seen (once, few, many), or a class if it is expanded.

>once|TRBD1|TRBJ1-1|TRBV5-1
TGCGCCAGCAGGGGAACAGGGGCGAACACTGAAGCTTTCTTT
CASRGTGANTEAFF
>-|-|TRBJ2-2|TRBV19
TGTGCCAGTAGTATAGGTTTAGCAGGGAACACCGGGGAGCTGTTTTTT
CASSIGLAGNTGELFF
>-|TRBD1|TRBJ2-7|TRBV7-9
TGTGCCAGCAGCTTAGTTGGACAGGGGGGTTTTTCCTACGAGCAGTACTTC
CASSLVGQGGFSYEQYF
>-|-|TRBJ2-7|TRBV6-1
TGTGCCAGCAGTGAAGCGCTAGCCGCGACCTACGAGCAGTACTTC
CASSEALAATYEQYF
>-|TRBD1|TRBJ2-1|TRBV2
TGTGCCAGCAGCATCGACAGGGGGCGAGCCAATGAGCAGTTCTTC
CASSIDRGRANEQFF
>-|-|TRBJ2-7|TRBV5-4
TGTGCCAGCAGCCCCCCCCCGGGGAACCCCTACGAGCAGTACTTC
CASSPPPGNPYEQYF
>once|-|TRBJ2-1|TRBV5-1
TGCGCCAGCAGCTTGGCGTCGAGCTCCTACAATGAGCAGTTCTTC
CASSLASSSYNEQFF
>-|TRBD2|TRBJ2-5|TRBV5-1
TGCGCCAGCAGCCCGGGACTAGCGGGAGGTAGGGCGGAGACCCAGTACTTC
CASSPGLAGGRAETQYF
>-|TRBD2|TRBJ2-5|TRBV5-1
TGCGCCACTACACCCGGAGCGGGAGGGCCACGAGAGACCCAGTACTTC
CATTPGAGGPRETQYF
>once|-|TRBJ1-6|TRBV19
TGTGCCAGTAGTATCGACTGGTATTCACCCCTCCACTTT
CASSIDWYSPLHF
>-|TRBD1|TRBJ2-7|TRBV4-1
TGCGCCAGCAGCCATCCGGGACAGGGTCCTTACGAGCAGTACTTC
CASSHPGQGPYEQYF
>-|-|TRBJ2-7|TRBV7-6
TGTGCCAGCAGCTCAGAGGGGGGAGCCTACGAGCAGTACTTC
CASSSEGGAYEQYF
>-|-|TRBJ1-5|TRBV6-1
TGTGCCAGCAGCAGGGGACGCTTAGAACAGCCCCAGCATTTT
CASSRGRLEQPQHF
>-|-|TRBJ2-3|TRBV7-2
TGTGCCAGCAGCTTATGGGGGAGGAACACAGATACGCAGTATTTT
CASSLWGRNTDTQYF
>few|-|TRBJ1-6|TRBV28
TGTGCCAGCAAGTCGGACTTAAGGCAGAGTTCACCCCTCCACTTT
CASKSDLRQSSPLHF
>-|-|TRBJ2-2|TRBV11-2
TGTGCCAGCAGCCGTCCTGCAGCGGGCAACACCGGGGAGCTGTTTTTT
CASSRPAAGNTGELFF
>-|TRBD1|TRBJ1-2|TRBV7-6
TGCGCCAGCAGCTTTGACAGGGCTTTCGACTATGGCTACACCTTC
CASSFDRAFDYGYTF
>-|-|TRBJ1-5|TRBV5-6
TGTGCCAGCAGCCTACGACGTTCGGGTAATAGCAATCAGCCCCAGCATTTT
CASSLRRSGNSNQPQHF
>-|-|TRBJ1-1|TRBV10-3
TGTGCCATCAGTGACACCACTGAAGCTTTCTTT
CAISDTTEAFF
>-|-|TRBJ1-5|TRBV6-1
TGTGCCAGCAGCCCAGAGGGGGGGAATCAGCCCCAGCATTTT
CASSPEGGNQPQHF
>-|-|TRBJ1-6|TRBV6-5
TGTGCCAGCAGTCCTAACAGGGATTCACCCCTCCACTTT
CASSPNRDSPLHF
>once|TRBD2|TRBJ2-1|TRBV6-1
TGTGCCAGCATCACGGGGGGATTATCCTACAATGAGCAGTTCTTC
CASITGGLSYNEQFF
>-|-|TRBJ1-4|TRBV30
TGTGCCTGGGACGAACGATCGACGACGGTAACTAATGAAAAACTGTTTTTT
CAWDERSTTVTNEKLFF
>-|TRBD1|TRBJ1-1|TRBV11-3
TGTGCCAGCAGCTTAGCAGAGGGACAGAAGAACACTGAAGCTTTCTTT
CASSLAEGQKNTEAFF
>-|-|TRBJ2-3|TRBV5-6
TGTGCCAGCACCACCTTCCCCCAGGGAAGGGCAGATACGCAGTATTTT
CASTTFPQGRADTQYF
>-|TRBD1|TRBJ2-2|TRBV19
TGTGCCAGTTTTTGGGGACAGGGGATAACCGGGGAGCTGTTTTTT
CASFWGQGITGELFF
>-|-|TRBJ2-7|TRBV27
TGTGCCAGCGGGACTGGATTCACCGAGCAGTACTTC
CASGTGFTEQYF
>-|TRBD2|TRBJ2-7|TRBV18
TGTGCCAGCTCACCTGGGACTAGCGGGTCCTCAGCCTACGAGCAGTACTTC
CASSPGTSGSSAYEQYF
>-|TRBD1|TRBJ1-6|TRBV28
TGTGCCAGCAGTGCACCGGGACAGGGGATGGGCTCACCCCTCCACTTT
CASSAPGQGMGSPLHF
>-|-|TRBJ2-5|TRBV6-1
TGTGCCAGCAGTGTGGGGACCATCCGAGAGACCCAGTACTTC
CASSVGTIRETQYF
>-|TRBD1|TRBJ2-2|TRBV11-2
TGTGCCAGCTGGACAGGGCTGAACACCGGGGAGCTGTTTTTT
CASWTGLNTGELFF
>-|TRBD1|TRBJ1-1|TRBV29-1
TGCAGCGTTGAAAGAGGGGGCAACACTGAAGCTTTCTTT
CSVERGGNTEAFF
>once|-|TRBJ1-3|TRBV12-5
TGTGCTAGTGGTTTGGCTACAGTTTCTGGAAACACCATATATTTT
CASGLATVSGNTIYF
>-|-|TRBJ2-7|TRBV18
TGTGCCAGCTCACCACCGTTTGGCACTCCTGGGGAGCAGTACTTC
CASSPPFGTPGEQYF
>once|-|TRBJ2-3|TRBV9
TGTGCCAGCAGCGTAGCTTCCACTAGGGGCACAGATACGCAGTATTTT
CASSVASTRGTDTQYF
>-|TRBD1|TRBJ2-7|TRBV5-5
TGTGCCAGCAGCAGGCGAGGGGGCCAACCCTACGAGCAGTACTTC
CASSRRGGQPYEQYF
>-|-|TRBJ2-3|TRBV6-1
TGTGCCAGCAGTGGTAGACAGGGAGGGGGCACAGATACGCAGTATTTT
CASSGRQGGGTDTQYF
>-|-|TRBJ1-1|TRBV2
TGTGCCAGCAGTGATTGGGTGAGAGGCACTGAAGCTTTCTTT
CASSDWVRGTEAFF
>once|TRBD2|TRBJ2-1|TRBV4-1
TGCGCCAGCAGGTTAAGCACTAGCGGTTACAATGAGCAGTTCTTC
CASRLSTSGYNEQFF
>once|TRBD2|TRBJ2-5|TRBV5-1
TGCGCCAGCAGCAGGCGGGAGTACCAAGAGACCCAGTACTTC
CASSRREYQETQYF
>-|-|TRBJ2-1|TRBV10-3
TGTGCCATCAGTGAGTCCTTGGGGTGGCAGTTCTTC
CAISESLGWQFF
>-|-|TRBJ1-2|TRBV6-5
TGTGCCAGCAGCCGCAGGGTGGGTGGCTACACCTTC
CASSRRVGGYTF
>-|-|TRBJ1-1|TRBV6-1
TGTGCCAGCAGGTGGGGGCAGGGCGGCACTGAAGCTTTCTTT
CASRWGQGGTEAFF
>-|-|TRBJ1-4|TRBV28
TGTGCCAGCAGTCTTAACGCGGCGGGTGAAAAACTGTTTTTT
CASSLNAAGEKLFF
>-|-|TRBJ1-6|TRBV19
TGTGCCAGTAGTACGCAGGGGTACTCCTATAATTCACCCCTCCACTTT
CASSTQGYSYNSPLHF
>-|-|TRBJ1-1|TRBV30
TGTGCCTGGAGTCCTAGGTCCCAAGGTGAAGCTTTCTTT
CAWSPRSQGEAFF